What follows are 27 T cell receptor beta chains derived from one specimen sequenced in a study of cytomegalovirus exposure and HLA in healthy donors. It was with 60 Vbeta and 13 Jbeta primers that the PCR ran. Data came from immunoSEQ multiplex PCR; TCRdb stores just in-frame clones and leaves some out. Here the sample table reports some 200,000 clones. Specimen: PBMCs. The receptors were gathered from a boy aged 5-17 years in good health and CMV-seronegative.

The J gene is TRBJ2-5, the V gene TRBV4-3, with D possibly TRBD1 on 5 matching bases. The V end lost 4 bases, the J end lost 7 bases, and 16 bases lay between the germline ends. CDR3 size: 14 residues. The V gene's germline CDR1 is LGHNA and CDR2 YSLEER. CDR3 sequence (DNA): TGCGCCAGCAGCCGAGAGACAGCTTGGGGGACCCAGTACTTC. Translating gives CASSRETAWGTQYF.

The chain joins TRBV6-1 to TRBJ2-7, with D unclear. CDR1 is MNHNS, CDR2 SASEGT, per germline. Trimming shortened V by 4 bases and J by 1 base, and 8 bases separated the two germline ends. The CDR3 runs 13 residues. As DNA, the CDR3 is TGTGCCAGCAGTGTTGTCAATTCCTACGAGCAGTACTTC. Protein sequence: CASSVVNSYEQYF.

The chain recombines TRBV5-1 with TRBJ2-1; 9 nucleotides match TRBD2. The CDR3 covers 15 residues. The V gene end was trimmed by 1 base and the J gene end by 8 bases; junction bases not matched to a gene: 7. Per germline, CDR1 SGHRS and CDR2 YFSETQ. The CDR3 reads CASSLRRGGLHEQFF. The DNA for the CDR3 is TGCGCCAGCAGCTTGAGGCGGGGGGGCTTGCATGAGCAGTTCTTC.

This rearrangement joins TRBV7-2 to TRBJ2-7; tentative D call: TRBD1 (6 bases). Trimming shortened V by 4 bases and J by 6 bases, and 16 bases separated the two germline ends. CDR3 length equals 14 residues. From germline, CDR1 is SGHTA and CDR2 FQGNSA. CDR3 bases: TGTGCCAGCAGCTGGAGGCAGGGGCAGGGCGAGCAGTACTTC. Its translation is CASSWRQGQGEQYF.

The V call is TRBV27, the J call TRBJ1-5; tentatively, D is TRBD1 (6 bases). Per the germline V gene, CDR1 is MNHEY and CDR2 is SMNVEV (reference sequence). The CDR3 consists of 18 residues. Trimming removed 3 bases at V and 5 bases at J, with 23 bases between. CDR3 residues: CASSFRTAQGGKDQPQHF. The CDR3 DNA sequence: TGTGCCAGCAGTTTCCGCACCGCACAGGGTGGAAAGGATCAGCCCCAGCATTTT.

V and J are TRBV5-4 and TRBJ2-4; TRBD2 matches at 16 bases. The V gene end was trimmed by 7 bases and the J gene end by 0 bases; junction bases not matched to a gene: 7. Germline V gives CDR1 SGHNT, CDR2 YYREEE (reference sequence). This CDR3 contains 18 residues. The CDR3 region is CASPRGLAGGLAKNIQYF. The CDR3 DNA reads as TGTGCCAGCCCCCGGGGACTAGCGGGGGGGCTAGCCAAAAACATTCAGTACTTC.

CDR3 sequence: CASSLYGLAKETQYF. The CDR3 coding sequence is TGTGCCAGCAGCTTGTACGGACTAGCAAAAGAGACCCAGTACTTC. The V and J genes are TRBV5-4 and TRBJ2-5; 8 bases fit TRBD2. The germline V gene has CDR1 SGHNT and CDR2 YYREEE (reference sequence). The CDR3 runs 15 residues. Losses at the gene ends were 1 base for V and 3 bases for J; bases not matched to a gene: 5.

V is TRBV15 and J is TRBJ2-1; 8 bases align to TRBD1. The CDR3 has 16 amino acids. Germline CDR1 and CDR2: LNHNV and YYDKDF (reference sequence). Trimming at V came to 3 bases and at J to 4 bases, leaving 8 bases not matched to a gene. The CDR3 DNA follows: TGTGCCACCAGCAGGGACAGGGCAGGGCTTTACAATGAGCAGTTCTTC. Encoded protein: CATSRDRAGLYNEQFF.

About this clone itself: This same CDR3 is encoded by further DNA sequences in the sample. The rearrangement uses TRBV2 and TRBJ2-3; possible D gene TRBD2, 5 bases. There are 14 residues in the CDR3. The V end was cut by 4 bases, the J end by 0 bases, with 8 bases between. Germline V gene sequence: CDR1 SNHLY, CDR2 FYNNEI. This CDR3 is CASSVATSTDTQYF. In DNA form, the CDR3 reads TGTGCCAGCAGTGTAGCGACTAGCACAGATACGCAGTATTTT.

CDR3 coding DNA: TGTGCCAGCAGCTCATACGGGACAGGGCCTTCCGGGGAGCTGTTTTTT. Protein sequence: CASSSYGTGPSGELFF. The chain combines TRBV7-9 with TRBJ2-2, with 9 bases matching TRBD1. Germline CDR1 SEHNR, CDR2 FQNEAQ (reference sequence). The CDR3 extends over 16 amino acids. The V gene end was trimmed by 4 bases and the J gene end by 6 bases; junction bases not matched to a gene: 9.

CDR3 DNA sequence: TGTGCCAGCAGCCCGAGGACTGACACTGAAGCTTTCTTT. Translation gives CASSPRTDTEAFF. The gene calls are TRBV11-1 and TRBJ1-1, with D unresolved. V dropped 5 bases and J dropped 3 bases, with 10 bases sitting between them. Germline V CDR1 and CDR2: SGHAT, FQDESV (reference sequence). The CDR3 is made up of 13 amino acids.

The V call is TRBV7-3, the J call TRBJ2-6; 7 bases are a match to TRBD1. J lost 12 bases, V lost 2 bases, and 10 bases had no gene match. The CDR3 consists of 15 residues. Germline V gene sequence: CDR1 SGHTA, CDR2 FQGTGA. CDR3 in DNA: TGTGCCAGCAGCTTATCCGGGACAGCCGGGGTCGTCCTGACTTTC. Its protein product is CASSLSGTAGVVLTF.

The chain links TRBV4-1 to TRBJ2-5, with 7 bases that match TRBD2. The CDR3 runs to 16 residues. Trimming cost V 1 base and J 2 bases; bases outside gene matches: 7. Germline lookup yields CDR1 MGHRA and CDR2 YSYEKL. CDR3: CASSQGIWGGQETQYF. The CDR3 nucleotides are TGCGCCAGCAGCCAAGGGATATGGGGAGGGCAAGAGACCCAGTACTTC.

The gene calls are TRBV28 and TRBJ1-3; tentatively, D is TRBD1 (5 bases). The germline V and J ends were trimmed by 8 bases and 4 bases, with 15 bases remaining between them. This CDR3 contains 14 residues. Germline CDR1 and CDR2: MDHEN and SYDVKM. CDR3 coding DNA: TGTGCCAGCGGGGGGACCCCGCCGGGAAACACCATATATTTT. This translates into CASGGTPPGNTIYF.

The chain has TRBV9 and TRBJ2-2; 8 bases map to TRBD1. V lost 2 bases to trimming and J lost 3 bases; unmatched junction nucleotides: 12. Looked up from germline, CDR1 is SGDLS and CDR2 is YYNGEE. CDR3 size: 18 residues. In DNA form, the CDR3 reads TGTGCCAGCAGCGTGGACAGGGTATGGGTTGGGGACACCGGGGAGCTGTTTTTT. Translating it yields CASSVDRVWVGDTGELFF.

J is TRBJ1-5 and V is TRBV2; TRBD1 matches 7 bases. The CDR3 is 16 amino acids. Germline CDR1 reads SNHLY; CDR2 reads FYNNEI. The V and J ends lost 6 bases and 0 bases, in that order; junction bases with no gene match: 8. The CDR3 loop reads CASSWTGGNSNQPQHF. DNA for the CDR3: TGTGCCAGCAGCTGGACAGGTGGCAATAGCAATCAGCCCCAGCATTTT. The full variable domain, its missing parts supplied by reference TRBV2 and TRBJ1-5, is EPEVTQTPSHQVTQMGQEVILRCVPISNHLYFYWYRQILGQKVEFLVSFYNNEISEKSEIFDDQFSVERPDGSNFTLKIRSTKLEDSAMYFCASSWTGGNSNQPQHFGDGTRLSIL.

The J gene is TRBJ1-6, the V gene TRBV28; weak D call: TRBD1 (5 bases). V was shortened by 11 bases and J by 9 bases, with 20 bases between the two germline ends. This CDR3 contains 14 residues. The germline V gene encodes CDR1 MDHEN and CDR2 SYDVKM. The CDR3 nucleotides read TGTGCCGGGGGGGGTGGACATATCCTTTCACCCCTCCACTTT. Residues: CAGGGGHILSPLHF. The full variable domain, in which reference TRBV28 and TRBJ1-6 provide the parts outside the CDR3, is DVKVTQSSRYLVKRTGEKVFLECVQDMDHENMFWYRQDPGLGLRLIYFSYDVKMKEKGDIPEGYSVSREKKERFSLILESASTNQTSMYLCAGGGGHILSPLHFGNGTRLTVT.

This chain joins TRBV11-2 and TRBJ2-7; 7 nucleotides match TRBD1. The V gene's germline CDR1 is SGHAT and CDR2 FQNNGV. V shed 0 bases and J 1 base; nucleotides not matched to a gene: 0. CDR3 size: 14 residues. The DNA for the CDR3 is TGTGCCAGCAGCTTAGAGGGACAGTCCTACGAGCAGTACTTC. Translation gives CASSLEGQSYEQYF.

This chain connects TRBV4-3 to TRBJ1-1; tentatively, D is TRBD1 (5 bases). V shed 6 bases and J shed 0 bases, with 17 bases lying between them. The CDR3 contains 16 residues. Germline loops: CDR1 LGHNA, CDR2 YSLEER. The CDR3 loop is CASSFVAGGMNTEAFF. The CDR3, as DNA: TGCGCCAGCAGTTTCGTTGCCGGGGGGATGAACACTGAAGCTTTCTTT.

CDR3 sequence: CASSPTGLNQPQHF. CDR3 DNA: TGTGCCAGTAGCCCCACAGGGTTGAATCAGCCCCAGCATTTT. The chain is built from TRBV19 and TRBJ1-5; weak D call: TRBD1 (6 bases). With 6 bases removed from V and 4 bases from J, the gap between germline ends came to 13 bases. The CDR3 extends over 14 amino acids. Looked up from germline, CDR1 is LNHDA and CDR2 is SQIVND (reference sequence).

This chain links TRBV5-1 with TRBJ2-3; TRBD2 agrees at 10 bases. Germline V gene sequence: CDR1 SGHRS, CDR2 YFSETQ. The length of the CDR3 is 16 residues. J was trimmed by 3 bases and V by 0 bases; bases with no gene match: 4. The CDR3 here is CASSLALAGATDTQYF. CDR3 bases: TGCGCCAGCAGCTTGGCGCTAGCGGGGGCTACAGATACGCAGTATTTT.

Of note for this clone: Other nucleotide sequences in the sample specify the same CDR3. The chain carries TRBV5-1 and TRBJ2-1, with 8 bases aligning to TRBD2. After removal of 1 base from V and 6 bases from J, the junction contained 6 bases not matched to a gene. Germline CDR1 SGHRS, CDR2 YFSETQ. CDR3 length equals 15 residues. For the CDR3, the DNA is TGCGCCAGCAGCTTGACTTCCGGGGGGGCCAATGAGCAGTTCTTC. Translating it yields CASSLTSGGANEQFF. The entire variable domain, with the rest obtained from reference TRBV5-1 and TRBJ2-1, is as follows: KAGVTQTPRYLIKTRGQQVTLSCSPISGHRSVSWYQQTPGQGLQFLFEYFSETQRNKGNFPGRFSGRQFSNSRSEMNVSTLELGDSALYLCASSLTSGGANEQFFGPGTRLTVL.

The chain couples TRBV14 to TRBJ2-1; 7 positions agree with TRBD1. Per germline, CDR1 SGHDN and CDR2 FVKESK. The CDR3 has 16 amino acids. V was clipped by 0 bases and J by 8 bases; unmatched bases: 10. CDR3 loop: CASSQDEGAPKDEQFF. The CDR3 DNA reads as TGTGCCAGCAGCCAAGATGAGGGGGCGCCTAAAGATGAGCAGTTCTTC.

The chain combines TRBV5-4 with TRBJ2-3; TRBD2 matches 10 bases. CDR1 SGHNT and CDR2 YYREEE come from the germline V gene (reference sequence). The CDR3 has 16 amino acids. The trim removed 0 bases at V and 4 bases at J, leaving 5 bases unmatched. This CDR3 is CASSLGLAGAADTQYF. The CDR3 DNA sequence: TGTGCCAGCAGCTTGGGGCTAGCGGGGGCGGCAGATACGCAGTATTTT.

The CDR3 DNA sequence: TGTGCCTGGAGTACAGGCAGGACAAGCTCCTACGAGCAGTACTTC. It yields the protein CAWSTGRTSSYEQYF. V and J are TRBV30 and TRBJ2-7, with D maybe TRBD1 (5 bases). Trimming took off 2 bases at V and 0 bases at J, with 14 bases between the two ends. The germline V gene has CDR1 GTSNPN and CDR2 SVGIG (reference sequence). This CDR3 comprises 15 residues.

This rearrangement joins TRBV18 to TRBJ1-4; 11 bases agree with TRBD1. Germline trimming cut 6 bases from V and 0 bases from J; bases unmatched to any gene: 3. This CDR3 is 16 amino acids long. Germline V CDR1 and CDR2: KGHSH, LQKENI. The CDR3 nucleotides read TGTGCCAGCTCGAAGGGACAGGGGGCAACTAATGAAAAACTGTTTTTT. It translates to CASSKGQGATNEKLFF.

J is TRBJ1-1 and V is TRBV7-2; 7 positions agree with TRBD1. The CDR3 is 14 amino acids. Germline V CDR1 and CDR2: SGHTA, FQGNSA. V lost 3 bases and J lost 4; bases outside the gene matches: 5. The chain's CDR3 is CASSFAAGGTEAFF. Here the CDR3 DNA reads TGTGCCAGCAGCTTCGCCGCAGGGGGCACTGAAGCTTTCTTT.